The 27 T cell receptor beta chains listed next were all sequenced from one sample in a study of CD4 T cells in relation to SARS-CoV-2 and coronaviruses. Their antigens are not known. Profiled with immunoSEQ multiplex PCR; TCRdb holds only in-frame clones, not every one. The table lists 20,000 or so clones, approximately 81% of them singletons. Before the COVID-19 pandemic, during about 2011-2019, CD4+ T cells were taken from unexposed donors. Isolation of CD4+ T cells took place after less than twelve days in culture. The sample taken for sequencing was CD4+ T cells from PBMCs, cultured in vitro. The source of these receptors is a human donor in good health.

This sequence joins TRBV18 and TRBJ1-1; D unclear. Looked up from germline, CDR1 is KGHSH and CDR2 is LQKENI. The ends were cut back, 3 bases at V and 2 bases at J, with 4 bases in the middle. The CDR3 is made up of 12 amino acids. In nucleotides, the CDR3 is TGTGCCAGCTCACCGCGAAACACTGAAGCTTTCTTT. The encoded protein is CASSPRNTEAFF.

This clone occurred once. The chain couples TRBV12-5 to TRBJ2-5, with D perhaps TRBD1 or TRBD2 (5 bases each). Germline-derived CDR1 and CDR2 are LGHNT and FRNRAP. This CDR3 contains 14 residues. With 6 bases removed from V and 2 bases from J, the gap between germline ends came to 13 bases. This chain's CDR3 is CASGPGREQETQYF. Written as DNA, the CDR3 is TGTGCTAGTGGCCCGGGACGGGAACAAGAGACCCAGTACTTC.

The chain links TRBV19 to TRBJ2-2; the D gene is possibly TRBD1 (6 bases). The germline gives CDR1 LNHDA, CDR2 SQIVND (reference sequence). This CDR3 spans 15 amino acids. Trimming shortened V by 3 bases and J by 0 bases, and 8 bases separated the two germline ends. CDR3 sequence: CASSITGSNTGELFF. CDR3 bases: TGTGCCAGTAGTATCACAGGGTCGAACACCGGGGAGCTGTTTTTT.

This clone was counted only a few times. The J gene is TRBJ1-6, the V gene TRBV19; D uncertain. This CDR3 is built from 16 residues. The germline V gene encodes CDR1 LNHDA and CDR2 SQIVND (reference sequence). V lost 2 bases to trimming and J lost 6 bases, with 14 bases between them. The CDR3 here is CASSISSGRINSPLHF. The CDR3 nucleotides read TGTGCCAGTAGTATAAGCTCAGGACGGATTAATTCACCCCTCCACTTT.

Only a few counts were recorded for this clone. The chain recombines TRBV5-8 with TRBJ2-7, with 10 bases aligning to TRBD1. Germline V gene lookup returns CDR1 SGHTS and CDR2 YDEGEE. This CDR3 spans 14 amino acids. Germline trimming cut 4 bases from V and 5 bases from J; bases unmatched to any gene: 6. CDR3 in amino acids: CASSRQGTGDEQYF. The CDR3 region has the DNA TGTGCCAGCAGCCGTCAAGGGACAGGGGACGAGCAGTACTTC.

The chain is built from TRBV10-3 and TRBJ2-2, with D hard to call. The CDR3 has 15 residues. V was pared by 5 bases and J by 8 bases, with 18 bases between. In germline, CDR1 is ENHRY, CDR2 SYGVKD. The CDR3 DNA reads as TGTGCCATCAGTCCAGGAGATCGAACACCGGGGGAGCTGTTTTTT. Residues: CAISPGDRTPGELFF.

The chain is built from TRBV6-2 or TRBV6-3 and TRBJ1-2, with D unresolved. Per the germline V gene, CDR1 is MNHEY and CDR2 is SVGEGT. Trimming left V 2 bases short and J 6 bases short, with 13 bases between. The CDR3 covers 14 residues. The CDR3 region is CASSYPLRTDGYTF. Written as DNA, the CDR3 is TGTGCCAGCAGTTACCCCCTTCGGACGGATGGCTACACCTTC.

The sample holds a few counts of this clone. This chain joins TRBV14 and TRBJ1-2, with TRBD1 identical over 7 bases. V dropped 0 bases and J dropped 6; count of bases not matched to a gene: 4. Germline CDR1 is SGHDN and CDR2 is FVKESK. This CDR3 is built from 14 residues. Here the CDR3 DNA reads TGTGCCAGCAGCCAAGAAATCAGGGGGGATGGCTACACCTTC. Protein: CASSQEIRGDGYTF.

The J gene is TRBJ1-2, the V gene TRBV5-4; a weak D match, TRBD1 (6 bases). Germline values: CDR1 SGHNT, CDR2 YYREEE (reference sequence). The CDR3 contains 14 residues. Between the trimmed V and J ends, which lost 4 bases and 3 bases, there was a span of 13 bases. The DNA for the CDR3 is TGTGCCAGCAGCCGGGACACGTCGTACTATGGCTACACCTTC. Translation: CASSRDTSYYGYTF.

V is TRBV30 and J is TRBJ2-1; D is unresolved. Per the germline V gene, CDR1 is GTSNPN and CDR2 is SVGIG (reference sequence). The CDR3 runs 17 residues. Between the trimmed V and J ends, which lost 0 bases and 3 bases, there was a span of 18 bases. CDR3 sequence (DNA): TGTGCCTGGAGTGTCTTGACCCCCGCCCCGAACTACAATGAGCAGTTCTTC. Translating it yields CAWSVLTPAPNYNEQFF.

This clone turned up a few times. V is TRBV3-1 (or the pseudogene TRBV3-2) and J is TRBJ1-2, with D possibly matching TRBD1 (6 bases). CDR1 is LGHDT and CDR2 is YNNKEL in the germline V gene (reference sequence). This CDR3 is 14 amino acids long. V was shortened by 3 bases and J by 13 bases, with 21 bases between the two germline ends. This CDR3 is CASSHSTGPLTTTF. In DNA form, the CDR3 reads TGTGCCAGCAGCCACTCGACAGGCCCGTTGACTACCACCTTC.

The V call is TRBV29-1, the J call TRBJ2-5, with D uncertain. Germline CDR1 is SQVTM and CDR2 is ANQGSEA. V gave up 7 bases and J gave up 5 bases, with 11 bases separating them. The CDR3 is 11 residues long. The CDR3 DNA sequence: TGCAGCGCTGGGATCCAGGAGACCCAGTACTTC. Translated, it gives CSAGIQETQYF.

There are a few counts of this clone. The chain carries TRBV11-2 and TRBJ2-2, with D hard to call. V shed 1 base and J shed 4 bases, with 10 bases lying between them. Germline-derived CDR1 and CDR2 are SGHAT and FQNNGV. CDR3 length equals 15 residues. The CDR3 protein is CASSLGFRSTGELFF. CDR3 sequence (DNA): TGTGCCAGCAGCTTAGGGTTTCGTAGCACCGGGGAGCTGTTTTTT.

CDR3: CASSDTTGLAGGIAYEQYF. DNA of the CDR3: TGTGCCAGCAGTGATACGACGGGACTAGCGGGGGGGATCGCTTACGAGCAGTACTTC. This chain links TRBV6-2 or TRBV6-3 with TRBJ2-7, with 16 positions matching TRBD2. Per the germline V gene, CDR1 is MNHEY and CDR2 is SVGEGT. This CDR3 spans 19 amino acids. Trimming removed 5 bases from V and 4 bases from J; junction bases left unmatched: 14.

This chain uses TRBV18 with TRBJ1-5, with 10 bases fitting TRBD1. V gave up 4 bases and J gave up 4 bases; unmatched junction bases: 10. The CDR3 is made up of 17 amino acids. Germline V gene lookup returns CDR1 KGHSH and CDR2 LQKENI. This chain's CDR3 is CASSQQFTGQGNQPQHF. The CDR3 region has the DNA TGTGCCAGCTCACAACAGTTTACGGGACAGGGGAATCAGCCCCAGCATTTT. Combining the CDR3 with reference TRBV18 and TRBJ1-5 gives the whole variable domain NAGVMQNPRHLVRRRGQEARLRCSPMKGHSHVYWYRQLPEEGLKFMVYLQKENIIDESGMPKERFSAEFPKEGPSILRIQQVVRGDSAAYFCASSQQFTGQGNQPQHFGDGTRLSIL.

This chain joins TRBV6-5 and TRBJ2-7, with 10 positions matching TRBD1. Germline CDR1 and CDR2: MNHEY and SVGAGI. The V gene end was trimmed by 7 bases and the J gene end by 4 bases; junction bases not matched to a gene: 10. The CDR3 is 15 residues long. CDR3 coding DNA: TGTGCCAGCAATCATCAGGGACAGGGGTTATACGAGCAGTACTTC. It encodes CASNHQGQGLYEQYF.

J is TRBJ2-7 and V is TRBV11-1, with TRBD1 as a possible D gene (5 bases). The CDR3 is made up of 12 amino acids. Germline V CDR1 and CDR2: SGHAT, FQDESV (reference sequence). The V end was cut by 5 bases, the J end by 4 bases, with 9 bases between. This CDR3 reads CASSPRQYEQYF. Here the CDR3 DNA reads TGTGCCAGCAGCCCCAGACAGTACGAGCAGTACTTC.

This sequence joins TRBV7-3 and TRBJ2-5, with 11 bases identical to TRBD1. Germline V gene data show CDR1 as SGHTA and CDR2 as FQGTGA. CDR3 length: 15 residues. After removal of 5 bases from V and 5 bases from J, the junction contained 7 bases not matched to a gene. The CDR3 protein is CASSRAGTGGETQYF. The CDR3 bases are TGTGCCAGCAGCCGGGCCGGGACAGGGGGGGAGACCCAGTACTTC.

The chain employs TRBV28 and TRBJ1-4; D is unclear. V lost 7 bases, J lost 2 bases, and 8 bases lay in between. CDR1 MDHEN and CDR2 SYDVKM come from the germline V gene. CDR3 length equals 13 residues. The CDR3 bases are TGTGCCAGCAACGAGGTGACTAATGAAAAACTGTTTTTT. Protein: CASNEVTNEKLFF. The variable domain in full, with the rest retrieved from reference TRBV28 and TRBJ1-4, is DVKVTQSSRYLVKRTGEKVFLECVQDMDHENMFWYRQDPGLGLRLIYFSYDVKMKEKGDIPEGYSVSREKKERFSLILESASTNQTSMYLCASNEVTNEKLFFGSGTQLSVL.

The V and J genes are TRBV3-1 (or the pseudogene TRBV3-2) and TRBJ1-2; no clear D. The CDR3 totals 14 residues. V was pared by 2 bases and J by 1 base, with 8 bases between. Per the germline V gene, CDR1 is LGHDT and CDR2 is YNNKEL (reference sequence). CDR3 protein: CASSQSLINYGYTF. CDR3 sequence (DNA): TGTGCCAGCAGCCAATCACTGATTAACTATGGCTACACCTTC.

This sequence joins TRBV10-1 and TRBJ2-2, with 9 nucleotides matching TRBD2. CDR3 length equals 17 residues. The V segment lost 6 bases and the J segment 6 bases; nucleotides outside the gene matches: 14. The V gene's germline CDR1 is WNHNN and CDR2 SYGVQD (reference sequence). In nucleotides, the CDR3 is TGCGCCAGCAGCCATCAGCGGGGGGCAGGGGGTTCCGGGGAGCTGTTTTTT. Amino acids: CASSHQRGAGGSGELFF.

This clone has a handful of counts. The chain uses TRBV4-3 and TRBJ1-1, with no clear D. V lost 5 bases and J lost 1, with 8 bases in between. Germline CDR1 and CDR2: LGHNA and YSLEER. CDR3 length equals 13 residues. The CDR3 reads CASSSNRNTEAFF. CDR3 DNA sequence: TGCGCCAGCAGCTCCAACAGGAACACTGAAGCTTTCTTT.

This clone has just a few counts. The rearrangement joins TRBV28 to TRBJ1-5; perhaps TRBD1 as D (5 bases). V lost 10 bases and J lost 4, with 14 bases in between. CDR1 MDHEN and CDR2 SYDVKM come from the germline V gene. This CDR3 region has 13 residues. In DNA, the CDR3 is TGTGCCACCTTCCCCAGGGCGAATCAGCCCCAGCATTTT. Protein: CATFPRANQPQHF.

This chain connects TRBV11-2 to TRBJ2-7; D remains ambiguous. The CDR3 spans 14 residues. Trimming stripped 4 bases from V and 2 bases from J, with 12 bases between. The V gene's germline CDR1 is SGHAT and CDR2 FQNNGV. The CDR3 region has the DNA TGTGCCAGCAGCTCCCTCCAGTACGCCTACGAGCAGTACTTC. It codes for CASSSLQYAYEQYF.

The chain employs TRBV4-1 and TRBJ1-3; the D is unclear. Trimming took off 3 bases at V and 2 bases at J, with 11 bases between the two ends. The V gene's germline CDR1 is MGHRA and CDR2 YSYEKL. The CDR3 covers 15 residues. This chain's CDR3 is CASSQRDGTGNTIYF. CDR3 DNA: TGCGCCAGCAGCCAGCGAGACGGAACTGGAAACACCATATATTTT.

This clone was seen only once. The CDR3 protein is CASSPPGLQNEQFF. Here the CDR3 DNA reads TGTGCCAGCAGCCCCCCGGGACTCCAAAATGAGCAGTTCTTC. This chain uses TRBV3-1 (or the pseudogene TRBV3-2) with TRBJ2-1; tentatively, D is TRBD2 (6 bases). CDR1 is LGHDT and CDR2 is YNNKEL in the germline V gene (reference sequence). Trimming pared 4 bases from V and 7 bases from J, leaving 14 bases between. The CDR3 totals 14 residues.

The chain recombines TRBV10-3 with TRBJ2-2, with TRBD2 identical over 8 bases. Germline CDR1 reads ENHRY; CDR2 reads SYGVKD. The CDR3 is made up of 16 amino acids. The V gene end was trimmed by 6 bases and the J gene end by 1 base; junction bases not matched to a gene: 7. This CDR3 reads CAIRASGGLNTGELFF. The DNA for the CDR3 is TGTGCCATCAGGGCATCGGGGGGGTTGAACACCGGGGAGCTGTTTTTT.